These 30 T cell receptor beta chains share one sample of origin, sequenced in a study of blood T cells in healthy people across ages. With a J-beta primer mix and a sample-barcoded 5' primer, a second PCR ran roughly 7 to 11 cycles. TCRdb ran MiXCR on the 5' RACE reads and lists one entry per CDR3 protein. The data show 1 million or so distinct CDR3 sequences, with roughly 45% seen just once and 18% held by the top ten. Sequencing used blood. The receptor set was obtained from a woman aged 55-70 years in good health.

The chain joins TRBV28 to TRBJ1-4; 11 bases are shared with TRBD1. The germline V gene has CDR1 MDHEN and CDR2 SYDVKM. J was trimmed by 0 bases and V by 5 bases; bases with no gene match: 14. This CDR3 is 20 amino acids long. CDR3 residues: CASSPRTGGASDSTNEKLFF. The DNA for the CDR3 is TGTGCCAGCAGTCCTCGGACAGGGGGCGCTTCCGACTCAACTAATGAAAAACTGTTTTTT.

The sample holds a few counts of this clonotype. The V call is TRBV5-1, the J call TRBJ2-3; 13 nucleotides line up with TRBD2. Germline V gene lookup returns CDR1 SGHRS and CDR2 YFSETQ. The CDR3 runs 16 residues. The J segment lost 8 bases and the V segment lost 0 bases, leaving 6 bases of the junction unmatched. CDR3 residues: CASSLGLAGGDATQYF. The CDR3 nucleotides are TGCGCCAGCAGCTTGGGACTAGCGGGAGGTGACGCTACGCAGTATTTT. Using reference TRBV5-1 and TRBJ2-3 for the parts outside the CDR3, the full variable domain is KAGVTQTPRYLIKTRGQQVTLSCSPISGHRSVSWYQQTPGQGLQFLFEYFSETQRNKGNFPGRFSGRQFSNSRSEMNVSTLELGDSALYLCASSLGLAGGDATQYFGPGTRLTVL.

This clonotype has ten or more counts. The V call is TRBV29-1, the J call TRBJ2-5; tentative D call: TRBD2 (5 bases). The germline gives CDR1 SQVTM, CDR2 ANQGSEA. CDR3 length: 14 residues. V lost 3 bases and J 0 bases, leaving 11 bases between the germline ends. CDR3 amino acids: CSVDAMGDQETQYF. The CDR3 nucleotides are TGCAGCGTTGACGCGATGGGAGACCAAGAGACCCAGTACTTC. The variable domain in full, completed from reference TRBV29-1 and TRBJ2-5, reads SAVISQKPSRDICQRGTSLTIQCQVDSQVTMMFWYRQQPGQSLTLIATANQGSEATYESGFVIDKFPISRPNLTFSTLTVSNMSPEDSSIYLCSVDAMGDQETQYFGPGTRLLVL.

The chain is built from TRBV20-1 and TRBJ2-1; D remains unclear. Germline V lookup: CDR1 DFQATT, CDR2 SNEGSKA (reference sequence). Trimming removed 6 bases from V and 0 bases from J, with 18 bases in between. The CDR3 covers 16 residues. CDR3 residues: CSAPNRAISSYNEQFF. CDR3 DNA: TGCAGTGCCCCTAACCGAGCGATTAGCTCCTACAATGAGCAGTTCTTC.

The gene calls are TRBV5-1 and TRBJ2-7; D unclear. V was pared by 0 bases and J by 2 bases, with 9 bases between. This CDR3 region has 14 residues. The germline CDR1 and CDR2 sequences are SGHRS and YFSETQ. CDR3 in amino acids: CASSLGRITYEQYF. CDR3 DNA: TGCGCCAGCAGCTTGGGACGGATAACCTACGAGCAGTACTTC.

Written as DNA, the CDR3 is TGTGCCAGCAACCTGCCCGGGCTTAATGAAAAACTGTTTTTT. Protein sequence: CASNLPGLNEKLFF. This chain links TRBV28 with TRBJ1-4, with D uncertain. Per the germline V gene, CDR1 is MDHEN and CDR2 is SYDVKM. There are 14 residues in the CDR3. Trimming removed 7 bases from V and 4 bases from J, with 13 bases in between.

The chain links TRBV21-1 to TRBJ2-5; the table assigns TRBD2, which was not confirmed against the DNA. TRBV21-1 is shown as a pseudogene. The CDR3 has 19 residues. The CDR3 here is CASSKKFSGAIHTYNEQYF. CDR3 coding DNA: TGTGCCAGCAGCAAAAAATTCTCCGGGGCTATCCACACCTACAATGAGCAGTACTTC.

This clonotype was counted many times. The chain combines TRBV29-1 with TRBJ2-1; 11 bases are shared with TRBD2. V trimming: 6 bases; J trimming: 4 bases; junction bases outside the gene matches: 14. This CDR3 region has 17 residues. Looked up from germline, CDR1 is SQVTM and CDR2 is ANQGSEA. The CDR3 DNA reads TGCAGCGTACTACTTACTAGCGGGGGCACACTTTACAATGAGCAGTTCTTC. This codes for CSVLLTSGGTLYNEQFF.

V gene TRBV4-1 combines with J gene TRBJ2-1; D not certain. The CDR3 covers 16 residues. Trimming cost V 1 base and J 2 bases, with 12 bases left between them. CDR1 and CDR2 from the germline V gene are MGHRA and YSYEKL. CDR3 in amino acids: CASSQGESSPYNEQFF. CDR3 DNA: TGCGCCAGCAGCCAAGGCGAGAGTTCGCCCTACAATGAGCAGTTCTTC.

The chain has TRBV5-6 and TRBJ2-5, with D perhaps matching TRBD2 (5 bases). Germline assignment: CDR1 SGHDT and CDR2 YYEEEE. This CDR3 has 13 amino acids. The V end was cut by 5 bases, the J end by 5 bases, with 13 bases between. The CDR3 DNA sequence: TGTGCCAGCAGTCTGGAGGCCGAGGAGACCCAGTACTTC. Its translation: CASSLEAEETQYF.

The genes are TRBV11-2 and TRBJ2-6, with a tentative D call TRBD2 (5 bases). CDR1 is SGHAT, CDR2 FQNNGV, per germline. The CDR3 totals 19 residues. V lost 6 bases, J lost 2 bases, and 23 bases lay in between. The DNA of the CDR3 is TGTGCCAGCAGACTAACTGCGGGTAGGCAGCCGACTGGGGCCAACGTCCTGACTTTC. Its translation is CASRLTAGRQPTGANVLTF. The complete variable domain, with remaining parts taken from reference TRBV11-2 and TRBJ2-6, reads EAGVAQSPRYKIIEKRQSVAFWCNPISGHATLYWYQQILGQGPKLLIQFQNNGVVDDSQLPKDRFSAERLKGVDSTLKIQPAKLEDSAVYLCASRLTAGRQPTGANVLTFGAGSRLTVL.

Concerning this clonotype: Its ends do not fully match the called genes, so a read error is possible. V and J are TRBV5-1 and TRBJ1-1; D is undetermined. Germline CDR1 and CDR2: SGHRS and YFSETQ. The CDR3 has 14 residues. The CDR3 nucleotides are TGCGCCAGCGGCTTAGAGAGGATATACACTGAAGCTTTCTTT. It yields the protein CASGLERIYTEAFF.

The CDR3 loop is CASSYLVRGRGTDTQYF. The DNA for the CDR3 is TGTGCCAGCAGCTACCTAGTAAGGGGTAGAGGCACAGATACGCAGTATTTT. The V gene is TRBV11-2, the J gene TRBJ2-3; D perhaps matches TRBD1 (5 bases). Trimming took off 4 bases at V and 1 base at J, with 18 bases between the two ends. This CDR3 spans 17 amino acids. Looked up from germline, CDR1 is SGHAT and CDR2 is FQNNGV.

J is TRBJ2-7 and V is TRBV19; 8 bases map to TRBD1. Germline CDR1 and CDR2: LNHDA and SQIVND (reference sequence). This CDR3 has 14 residues. Trimming took 6 bases from V and 7 from J; bases not matched to a gene: 11. The CDR3 sequence is CASRIGTGFAEQYF. CDR3 coding DNA: TGTGCCAGTAGGATTGGGACAGGCTTTGCTGAGCAGTACTTC. The entire variable domain, with the rest obtained from reference TRBV19 and TRBJ2-7, is as follows: DGGITQSPKYLFRKEGQNVTLSCEQNLNHDAMYWYRQDPGQGLRLIYYSQIVNDFQKGDIAEGYSVSREKKESFPLTVTSAQKNPTAFYLCASRIGTGFAEQYFGPGTRLTVT.

The genes are TRBV2 and TRBJ1-2, with 7 bases aligning to TRBD1. In germline, CDR1 is SNHLY, CDR2 FYNNEI. CDR3 length: 15 amino acids. V shed 2 bases and J 4 bases; nucleotides not matched to a gene: 7. This chain's CDR3 is CASSERETGIYGYTF. The CDR3 coding sequence is TGTGCCAGCAGTGAAAGGGAGACAGGGATCTATGGCTACACCTTC.

The chain employs TRBV20-1 and TRBJ2-1; tentatively, D is TRBD2 (6 bases). CDR1 is DFQATT, CDR2 SNEGSKA, per germline (reference sequence). Trimming left V 6 bases short and J 6 bases short, with 12 bases between. There are 12 residues in the CDR3. CDR3 sequence reads: CSATGTPNEQFF. Here the CDR3 DNA reads TGCAGTGCAACCGGGACTCCCAATGAGCAGTTCTTC.

The genes are TRBV12-3 or TRBV12-4 and TRBJ1-1; D remains unclear. CDR3 length: 12 amino acids. V was cut by 2 bases and J by 5 bases, with 6 bases left in between. In DNA, the CDR3 is TGTGCCAGCAGTTTATTTAGTACTGAAGCTTTCTTT. Its translation: CASSLFSTEAFF.

Points on this clonotype: This probably arose from a read error, given a far larger clone one base away. The gene calls are TRBV7-9 and TRBJ2-3; D uncertain. This CDR3 region has 14 residues. Per germline, CDR1 SEHNR and CDR2 FQNEAQ (reference sequence). CDR3 protein: CASSLAGSTDAQYF. In nucleotides, the CDR3 is TGTGCCAGCAGCTTAGCGGGAAGCACAGATGCGCAGTATTTT.

The J gene is TRBJ2-2, the V gene TRBV20-1; the D is unclear. V gave up 6 bases and J gave up 0 bases, with 8 bases separating them. Per germline, CDR1 DFQATT and CDR2 SNEGSKA (reference sequence). This CDR3 region has 13 residues. The CDR3 region has the DNA TGCAGTGCCTTCGTTCCGAACACCGGGGAGCTGTTTTTT. Its translation is CSAFVPNTGELFF.

This clonotype has ten or more counts. The chain uses TRBV7-2 and TRBJ2-4; no definite D call. Trimming removed 1 base from V and 6 bases from J, with 7 bases in between. Germline V lookup: CDR1 SGHTA, CDR2 FQGNSA. CDR3 length: 13 residues. CDR3: CASSLVNLNIQYF. The DNA for the CDR3 is TGTGCCAGCAGCTTAGTTAACCTAAACATTCAGTACTTC.

The J gene is TRBJ1-5, the V gene TRBV4-1, with D uncertain. V was pared by 3 bases and J by 5 bases, with 11 bases between. This CDR3 is 14 amino acids long. Germline CDR1 reads MGHRA; CDR2 reads YSYEKL. This CDR3 is CASSQSGPDQPQHF. As DNA, the CDR3 is TGCGCCAGCAGCCAGTCAGGTCCTGATCAGCCCCAGCATTTT.

This clonotype was recorded a few times. The chain has TRBV9 and TRBJ2-5; D uncertain. V lost 0 bases and J lost 11, with 11 bases in between. Germline-derived CDR1 and CDR2 are SGDLS and YYNGEE. This CDR3 has 12 amino acids. The CDR3 region is CASSVAVGEQYF. The CDR3, as DNA: TGTGCCAGCAGCGTAGCTGTAGGCGAACAGTACTTC.

This clonotype was counted many times. J is TRBJ2-2 and V is TRBV6-4; 9 nucleotides match TRBD1. The CDR3 has 15 amino acids. Trimming cost V 3 bases and J 4 bases; bases outside gene matches: 3. Germline V gene lookup returns CDR1 MRHNA and CDR2 SNTAGT. The CDR3 loop reads CASSERTGATGELFF. For the CDR3, the DNA is TGTGCCAGCAGTGAAAGGACAGGGGCCACCGGGGAGCTGTTTTTT.

This clonotype is a singleton in its sample. Mismatch with germline at one junction end may stem from a read error. The CDR3 region has the DNA TGCAGTGCTCCGAACCCGGGACAGGGGGCCTACAAGCAGTACTTC. This encodes CSAPNPGQGAYKQYF. V usage is TRBV20-1 and J usage is TRBJ2-7, with TRBD1 identical over 12 bases. Germline values: CDR1 DFQATT, CDR2 SNEGSKA (reference sequence). This CDR3 is 15 amino acids long.

This clonotype has only a few counts. For the CDR3, the DNA is TGTGCCAGCAGCGTATCCGGAGGCAATGAGCAGTTCTTC. Amino acid sequence: CASSVSGGNEQFF. This chain uses TRBV9 with TRBJ2-1, with D maybe TRBD2 (5 bases). The germline CDR1 and CDR2 sequences are SGDLS and YYNGEE. V was clipped by 1 base and J by 6 bases, with 8 bases between them. This CDR3 spans 13 amino acids. The full variable domain, its missing parts supplied by reference TRBV9 and TRBJ2-1, is DSGVTQTPKHLITATGQRVTLRCSPRSGDLSVYWYQQSLDQGLQFLIQYYNGEERAKGNILERFSAQQFPDLHSELNLSSLELGDSALYFCASSVSGGNEQFFGPGTRLTVL.

V usage is TRBV7-6 and J usage is TRBJ2-7; no clear D gene. This CDR3 is 14 amino acids long. From germline, CDR1 is SGHVS and CDR2 FNYEAQ. Trimming took 0 bases from V and 3 from J, leaving 9 bases between them. The CDR3 spells CASSLASKGYEQYF. CDR3 coding DNA: TGTGCCAGCAGCTTAGCCTCGAAAGGCTACGAGCAGTACTTC.

This chain connects TRBV10-1 to TRBJ2-1; TRBD2 aligns across 12 bases. The CDR3 contains 13 residues. Germline V gene data show CDR1 as WNHNN and CDR2 as SYGVQD (reference sequence). The J segment lost 9 bases and the V segment lost 3 bases, leaving 0 bases of the junction unmatched. CDR3 DNA: TGCGCCAGCAGTGAACTAGCGGGAGGTGAGCAGTTCTTC. Its translation: CASSELAGGEQFF.

In its sample, this clonotype was seen a few times. The chain has TRBV6-1 and TRBJ2-5; no definite D call. The CDR3 is 14 residues long. Germline V gene data show CDR1 as MNHNS and CDR2 as SASEGT. V lost 0 bases and J lost 11, with 16 bases in between. CDR3 DNA sequence: TGTGCCAGCAGTGAAGCGTGGTCTGCCTTTGAGCAGTACTTC. Encoded protein: CASSEAWSAFEQYF.

This clonotype was observed a single time. The V call is TRBV12-3 or TRBV12-4, the J call TRBJ2-2; the D gene is possibly TRBD1 (6 bases). V gave up 3 bases and J gave up 1 base, with 9 bases separating them. The CDR3 has 15 residues. The CDR3 loop is CASSFQQGNTGELFF. As DNA, the CDR3 is TGTGCCAGCAGTTTTCAACAGGGGAACACCGGGGAGCTGTTTTTT.

The chain carries TRBV28 and TRBJ2-5, with D possibly being TRBD1 (6 bases). V dropped 4 bases and J dropped 1 base, with 16 bases sitting between them. CDR3 length: 16 amino acids. Germline-derived CDR1 and CDR2 are MDHEN and SYDVKM. The CDR3 DNA reads as TGTGCCAGCAGTTCCCCAGGGGAAAGGGGCCAAGAGACCCAGTACTTC. Protein sequence: CASSSPGERGQETQYF.